This TCR beta chain is from a study of cytomegalovirus exposure and HLA in healthy donors. This clone was counted once. PCR was performed using 60 Vbeta and 13 Jbeta primers. Sequenced by immunoSEQ multiplex PCR; TCRdb stores in-frame clones only, minus some. Here the sample spans 100,000 to 150,000 clones, roughly four fifths being singletons. The specimen was PBMCs. The sequence came from a woman aged 40 to 55 in good health and CMV-seropositive.

The CDR3 protein is CASSSLTGTDTEAFF. The CDR3 coding sequence is TGTGCCAGCAGTTCCCTGACAGGGACGGACACTGAAGCTTTCTTT. V gene TRBV6-5 combines with J gene TRBJ1-1; 7 positions agree with TRBD1. Germline CDR1 and CDR2: MNHEY and SVGAGI. The CDR3 totals 15 residues. The ends lost 4 bases at V and 3 bases at J; junction bases unmatched: 8.